This is a list of T cell receptor beta chains from one sample in a study of cytomegalovirus exposure and HLA in healthy donors. Using immunoSEQ multiplex PCR, the repertoire was profiled, and TCRdb retains in-frame clones only, with some absent. The sample contains roughly 250,000 clones, about 86% of which appear only once. Sequences were obtained from PBMCs. The receptors derive from a woman in her twenties or thirties in good health and CMV-seropositive. The CDR3 runs from the conserved cysteine through the conserved F or W. A D gene is named only where the DNA matches it firmly. Expanded clones get a size class; other rows say once, few or many, or leave the size out.

J gene: TRBJ2-2; D gene: TRBD1; V gene: TRBV14; clone size: -; CDR3 protein: CASSRTGAGELFF; CDR3 DNA: TGTGCCAGCAGCCGGACAGGGGCCGGGGAGCTGTTTTTT
J gene: TRBJ2-1; D gene: -; V gene: TRBV18; clone size: few; CDR3 protein: CASSPGLNNEQFF; CDR3 DNA: TGTGCCAGCTCACCAGGACTGAACAATGAGCAGTTCTTC
J gene: TRBJ2-7; D gene: -; V gene: TRBV6-5; clone size: few; CDR3 protein: CASSSVSSYEQYF; CDR3 DNA: TGTGCCAGCAGTTCCGTGAGCTCCTACGAGCAGTACTTC
J gene: TRBJ2-7; D gene: TRBD2; V gene: TRBV13; clone size: -; CDR3 protein: CASSLGQGLAGDGQYF; CDR3 DNA: TGTGCCAGCAGCTTAGGCCAAGGACTAGCGGGAGACGGGCAGTACTTC
J gene: TRBJ2-5; D gene: TRBD1; V gene: TRBV30; clone size: once; CDR3 protein: CAWDPDRGLETQYF; CDR3 DNA: TGTGCCTGGGATCCGGACAGGGGGTTAGAGACCCAGTACTTC
J gene: TRBJ2-4; D gene: -; V gene: TRBV9; clone size: -; CDR3 protein: CASSVGSAKNIQYF; CDR3 DNA: TGTGCCAGCAGCGTCGGGAGCGCCAAAAACATTCAGTACTTC
J gene: TRBJ1-1; D gene: TRBD1; V gene: TRBV6-1; clone size: -; CDR3 protein: CASKRGQGANTEAFF; CDR3 DNA: TGTGCCAGCAAGAGGGGACAGGGGGCGAACACTGAAGCTTTCTTT
J gene: TRBJ2-7; D gene: -; V gene: TRBV6-5; clone size: -; CDR3 protein: CASIYAGSSYEQYF; CDR3 DNA: TGTGCCAGCATTTATGCGGGCAGCTCCTACGAGCAGTACTTC
J gene: TRBJ1-4; D gene: TRBD1; V gene: TRBV4-1; clone size: -; CDR3 protein: CASSRDSRATNEKLFF; CDR3 DNA: TGCGCCAGCAGCCGGGACAGCCGTGCAACTAATGAAAAACTGTTTTTT
J gene: TRBJ2-1; D gene: TRBD2; V gene: TRBV5-1; clone size: -; CDR3 protein: CASRQAGSSYNEQFF; CDR3 DNA: TGCGCCAGCAGACAAGCGGGAAGCTCCTACAATGAGCAGTTCTTC
J gene: TRBJ1-1; D gene: TRBD1; V gene: TRBV23-1; clone size: -; CDR3 protein: CASSQFRQGRAFF; CDR3 DNA: TGCGCCAGCAGTCAATTCCGACAGGGACGGGCTTTCTTT